The 12 T cell receptor beta chains below were found in one sample sequenced in a study of CD8 T cells in ankylosing spondylitis. Findings and caveats of the study: A TCR beta motif of 7 to 9 highly homologous variants seemed to mark ankylosing spondylitis blood.

TCRdb called the 5' RACE reads again in MiXCR, with one record for every CDR3 protein. The table lists around 130,000 distinct CDR3 sequences, roughly 18% of them singletons. Antigens for these TCRs are unknown. Sequencing input: blood, either unsorted or a sorted T cell fraction (not recorded which). These receptors all come from a male donor with ankylosing spondylitis.

This chain joins TRBV11-3 and TRBJ1-1, with TRBD1 matching 10 bases. The germline gives CDR1 SGHNT, CDR2 YENEEA. J gave up 5 bases and V 5 bases, and 5 bases lay outside the gene matches. This CDR3 is built from 14 residues. CDR3 sequence: CASSIGTGVTEAFF. CDR3 sequence (DNA): TGTGCCAGCAGCATAGGGACAGGGGTTACTGAAGCTTTCTTT.

The V call is TRBV27, the J call TRBJ1-1; 8 positions match TRBD1. CDR3 length: 14 amino acids. Germline V gene sequence: CDR1 MNHEY, CDR2 SMNVEV (reference sequence). V lost 5 bases, J lost 6 bases, and 8 bases stayed unmatched. The CDR3 coding sequence is TGTGCCAGCAGTGTCGGGACAGGTCACGCTGAAGCTTTCTTT. This codes for CASSVGTGHAEAFF.

This clonotype was seen only a few times. The DNA of the CDR3 is TGTGCCATCAGTGAGATCGGAAGCTCTGGAAACACCATATATTTT. Translating gives CAISEIGSSGNTIYF. The rearrangement uses TRBV10-3 and TRBJ1-3; D ambiguous. V dropped 2 bases and J dropped 0 bases, with 8 bases sitting between them. CDR3 length: 15 residues. Germline CDR1 reads ENHRY; CDR2 reads SYGVKD.

CDR3 nucleotide sequence: TGCAGTGCTCGCCTGGAGTGGCAGTTCTTC. It translates to CSARLEWQFF. The J gene is TRBJ2-1, the V gene TRBV20-1; D remains unclear. Trimming removed 5 bases at V and 12 bases at J, with 11 bases between. The CDR3 has 10 amino acids. CDR1 and CDR2 from the germline V gene are DFQATT and SNEGSKA (reference sequence).

This clonotype was picked up a small number of times. This chain uses TRBV29-1 with TRBJ2-6; TRBD2 matches 7 bases. The CDR3 extends over 15 amino acids. From germline, CDR1 is SQVTM and CDR2 ANQGSEA. V dropped 4 bases and J dropped 1; count of bases not matched to a gene: 4. The CDR3 sequence: CSVGAGASGANVLTF. The CDR3 nucleotides read TGCAGCGTTGGGGCGGGAGCGTCTGGGGCCAACGTCCTGACTTTC. The complete variable domain, with remaining parts taken from reference TRBV29-1 and TRBJ2-6, reads SAVISQKPSRDICQRGTSLTIQCQVDSQVTMMFWYRQQPGQSLTLIATANQGSEATYESGFVIDKFPISRPNLTFSTLTVSNMSPEDSSIYLCSVGAGASGANVLTFGAGSRLTVL.

This clonotype was counted between two and nine times. The chain is built from TRBV5-1 and TRBJ1-4, with a weak D call TRBD1 (6 bases). Trimming removed 0 bases from V and 7 bases from J, with 13 bases in between. Germline V lookup: CDR1 SGHRS, CDR2 YFSETQ. The CDR3 runs to 15 residues. Here the CDR3 DNA reads TGCGCCAGCAGCTTGGCGGGGGCAGAAGGTGAAAAACTGTTTTTT. The encoded protein is CASSLAGAEGEKLFF.

V gene TRBV27 combines with J gene TRBJ2-7; D perhaps matches TRBD1 (5 bases). The length of the CDR3 is 13 residues. Germline V gene data show CDR1 as MNHEY and CDR2 as SMNVEV (reference sequence). The V and J ends lost 4 bases and 4 bases respectively, with 11 bases between them. The CDR3 sequence is CASSSRAGYEQYF. For the CDR3, the DNA is TGTGCCAGCAGTTCCCGGGCAGGGTACGAGCAGTACTTC.

The chain is built from TRBV12-3 or TRBV12-4 and TRBJ2-5; the match to TRBD1 covers 10 bases. V lost 5 bases, J lost 7 bases, and 16 bases stayed unmatched. CDR3 length equals 17 residues. The CDR3 DNA sequence: TGTGCCAGCAGTCCTCCGGGGACAGGGGCCACCCCAAGGACCCAGTACTTC. Translating gives CASSPPGTGATPRTQYF.

This clonotype appeared a few times. The V gene is TRBV9, the J gene TRBJ1-2; no definite D call. The CDR3 runs 13 residues. V dropped 7 bases and J dropped 4 bases, with 14 bases sitting between them. The germline gives CDR1 SGDLS, CDR2 YYNGEE. The CDR3 bases are TGTGCCAGCCAGGAGCCCGGAGCCTATGGCTACACCTTC. It yields the protein CASQEPGAYGYTF.

CDR3 nucleotide sequence: TGCAGCGTTCTTCCCGACCACGCAGATACGCAGTATTTT. Its protein is CSVLPDHADTQYF. The chain combines TRBV29-1 with TRBJ2-3; no reliable D call. Trimming took 5 bases from V and 4 from J, leaving 13 bases between them. This CDR3 has 13 amino acids. Looked up from germline, CDR1 is SQVTM and CDR2 is ANQGSEA.

This clonotype has only a few counts. The chain combines TRBV4-2 with TRBJ2-1, with TRBD2 matching over 10 bases. The CDR3 loop spans 16 amino acids. V shed 3 bases and J 6 bases; nucleotides not matched to a gene: 8. CDR1 and CDR2 (germline): LGHNA, YNFKEQ. Here the CDR3 reads CASSQGRLAGSNEQFF. The CDR3 coding sequence is TGTGCCAGCAGCCAGGGAAGACTAGCGGGTAGCAATGAGCAGTTCTTC.

This chain uses TRBV27 with TRBJ2-3, with D possibly matching TRBD2 (5 bases). Trimming removed 6 bases from V and 4 bases from J, with 20 bases in between. Looked up from germline, CDR1 is MNHEY and CDR2 is SMNVEV (reference sequence). The CDR3 runs 16 residues. The CDR3 spells CASRSPSPERADTQYF. In DNA form, the CDR3 reads TGTGCCAGCAGGAGCCCTAGCCCTGAAAGAGCAGATACGCAGTATTTT.